This T cell receptor (beta chain) was found in a study of identical twins. Overall study findings and caveats: Clonotypes of the beta chain that were abundant in cord blood carried fewer insertions (memory repertoires showed none).

Details on this clonotype: Antigen specificity is unknown. The junction shows a germline mismatch at one end, possibly a read error.

MiXCR, applied by TCRdb to the 5' RACE reads, yields one record per CDR3 protein. Here the sample spans roughly 770,000 distinct CDR3 sequences, over 15% being singletons. Germline CDR1 is MNHEY and CDR2 is SVGAGI. This CDR3 is 11 amino acids long. The same sample was also used in a study of T cells expressing NK-cell markers. That work states: Underlying the TCR beta repertoires were sorted CD3+CD56+NKG2C+, CD3+CD56+NKG2C- and CD3+CD56-NKG2C+ T cells. Among CD8+ T cells from several donors, dominant NKG2C+ clonotypes accounted for roughly 1.0-7.0%. HCMV specificity of the expanded NKG2C+ T cell clones stayed unclear.

The sample comprised PBMCs. The chain recombines TRBV6-5 with TRBJ2-1; D gene ambiguous. The clonotype was recovered from a woman younger than 35 in good health. The CDR3 DNA follows: TGTGCCAGCAGTGGGTACAAAGAGCAGTTCTTC. Residues: CASSGYKEQFF.